The 14 T cell receptor beta chains listed next were all sequenced from one sample in a study of T-cell reconstitution after alpha-beta-depleted transplantation in children. Unique molecular identifiers were incorporated when the TCRbeta library was constructed. One entry per CDR3 protein results from TCRdb running MiXCR on the PCR reads. The sample shows a few hundred thousand distinct CDR3 sequences, 9.7% of them seen only once. This specimen was PBMCs from the stem cell graft donor, taken from the stem cell graft. The receptor source for this set is a human donor who donated a stem cell graft to a child with SCID.

The sample holds many counts of this clonotype. The rearrangement uses TRBV6-1 and TRBJ2-1, with 11 bases that match TRBD2. Germline V gives CDR1 MNHNS, CDR2 SASEGT. Trimming removed 5 bases from V and 5 bases from J; junction bases left unmatched: 5. This CDR3 has 15 amino acids. The CDR3 region is CASSPTSGGHNEQFF. The CDR3 bases are TGTGCCAGCAGTCCCACTAGCGGGGGTCACAATGAGCAGTTCTTC.

This clonotype occurred many times. The V gene is TRBV6-2 or TRBV6-3, the J gene TRBJ2-6, with D uncertain. This CDR3 region has 16 residues. CDR1 is MNHEY, CDR2 SVGEGT, per germline. V was clipped by 8 bases and J by 0 bases, with 14 bases between them. The CDR3 region is CASSVFRNSGANVLTF. CDR3 coding DNA: TGTGCCAGCTCCGTATTTCGTAACTCTGGGGCCAACGTCCTGACTTTC.

This clonotype was seen repeatedly, ten times or more. The chain uses TRBV6-2 or TRBV6-3 and TRBJ2-1; possible D gene TRBD2, 6 bases. V lost 6 bases, J lost 4 bases, and 13 bases lay in between. Germline CDR1 reads MNHEY; CDR2 reads SVGEGT. The CDR3 contains 14 residues. CDR3 amino acids: CASSRGRPYNEQFF. Written as DNA, the CDR3 is TGTGCCAGCAGCCGGGGGAGACCTTACAATGAGCAGTTCTTC.

This clonotype was seen many times. This chain links TRBV5-6 with TRBJ1-1, with no clear D. With 3 bases removed from V and 0 bases from J, the gap between germline ends came to 6 bases. CDR3 length: 13 residues. CDR1 is SGHDT and CDR2 is YYEEEE in the germline V gene. CDR3: CASSYELNTEAFF. The CDR3 DNA follows: TGTGCCAGCAGCTATGAACTGAACACTGAAGCTTTCTTT.

There are a few counts of this clonotype. A much larger clone sits a single nucleotide away, making a read error possible. The chain links TRBV19 to TRBJ1-2; possible D gene TRBD1, 5 bases. This CDR3 comprises 13 residues. The germline gives CDR1 LNHDA, CDR2 SQIVND (reference sequence). As DNA, the CDR3 is TGTGCCAGTAGTACGACAGTTAACTATGGCTACCCCTTC. Its translation is CASSTTVNYGYPF.

This clonotype was detected ten times or more. The J gene is TRBJ2-1, the V gene TRBV7-9; TRBD2 matches at 9 bases. The CDR3 has 15 residues. From germline, CDR1 is SEHNR and CDR2 FQNEAQ (reference sequence). V lost 1 base, J lost 6 bases, and 4 bases stayed unmatched. The DNA for the CDR3 is TGTGCCAGCAGCTTAGGCGGGGGGGCCAGCAATGAGCAGTTCTTC. Its protein product is CASSLGGGASNEQFF. The complete variable domain, with remaining parts taken from reference TRBV7-9 and TRBJ2-1, reads DTGVSQNPRHKITKRGQNVTFRCDPISEHNRLYWYRQTLGQGPEFLTYFQNEAQLEKSRLLSDRFSAERPKGSFSTLEIQRTEQGDSAMYLCASSLGGGASNEQFFGPGTRLTVL.

At least ten counts were recorded for this clonotype. The CDR3 here is CASATESTSGSFF. CDR3 DNA sequence: TGTGCCAGCGCGACAGAGTCTACTTCTGGATCTTTCTTT. The chain couples TRBV19 to TRBJ1-1; maybe TRBD1 (5 bases). CDR3 length equals 13 residues. Germline V gene sequence: CDR1 LNHDA, CDR2 SQIVND (reference sequence). V was pared by 9 bases and J by 12 bases, with 23 bases between.

This clonotype came up many times. J is TRBJ2-7 and V is TRBV7-2; D possibly corresponds to TRBD2 (5 bases). Trimming shortened V by 7 bases and J by 5 bases, and 18 bases separated the two germline ends. Germline-derived CDR1 and CDR2 are SGHTA and FQGNSA. The CDR3 length is 14 residues. The CDR3 reads CASNEGAYGNEQYF. The CDR3 DNA follows: TGTGCCAGCAATGAGGGCGCTTATGGAAACGAGCAGTACTTC.

This clonotype was counted ten times or more. The chain employs TRBV11-2 and TRBJ2-7; 7 nucleotides line up with TRBD1. The CDR3 contains 14 residues. CDR1 is SGHAT and CDR2 is FQNNGV in the germline V gene. V shed 5 bases, J shed 3 bases, and the junction held 7 bases outside the gene matches. The chain's CDR3 is CASSPSDRFYEQYF. CDR3 coding DNA: TGTGCCAGCAGCCCTTCGGACAGGTTCTACGAGCAGTACTTC.

This chain links TRBV20-1 with TRBJ1-2; 8 positions match TRBD1. The CDR3 extends over 13 amino acids. Germline CDR1 and CDR2: DFQATT and SNEGSKA (reference sequence). CDR3 protein: CSPERTGNYGYTF. CDR3 bases: TGCAGCCCAGAACGGACAGGGAACTATGGCTACACCTTC.

The sample holds many counts of this clonotype. The V call is TRBV10-2, the J call TRBJ1-2; possible D gene TRBD1, 5 bases. The CDR3 contains 16 residues. Per germline, CDR1 WSHSY and CDR2 SAAADI. V shed 2 bases and J shed 1 base, with 14 bases lying between them. Here the CDR3 DNA reads TGCGCCAGCAGTGAGAGATCCCAGGGAGTTAACTATGGCTACACCTTC. This codes for CASSERSQGVNYGYTF.

This clonotype was counted ten times or more. The chain links TRBV20-1 to TRBJ2-1; possible D gene TRBD2, 5 bases. The CDR3 runs to 11 residues. V lost 6 bases and J lost 10, with 13 bases in between. Germline lookup yields CDR1 DFQATT and CDR2 SNEGSKA (reference sequence). This chain's CDR3 is CSAGRVGEQFF. The CDR3, as DNA: TGCAGTGCCGGGCGGGTAGGCGAGCAGTTCTTC.

This clonotype has ten or more counts. The chain carries TRBV4-1 and TRBJ1-4, with D perhaps TRBD1 (5 bases). Germline V gene sequence: CDR1 MGHRA, CDR2 YSYEKL. The CDR3 sequence is 16 residues long. V was pared by 2 bases and J by 8 bases, with 18 bases between. In nucleotides, the CDR3 is TGCGCCAGCAGCCAAACCCGTGGGGGATTTGGAGAAAAACTGTTTTTT. Its translation is CASSQTRGGFGEKLFF.

This clonotype showed up many times. The V and J genes are TRBV5-1 and TRBJ1-5; D unclear. CDR1 and CDR2 from the germline V gene are SGHRS and YFSETQ. The CDR3 has 13 amino acids. Trimming stripped 0 bases from V and 7 bases from J, with 8 bases between. CDR3 bases: TGCGCCAGCAGCTTGGGGATTGGCCAGCCCCAGCATTTT. As protein: CASSLGIGQPQHF.